Below, 20 T cell receptor beta chains from the same sample are listed, as sequenced in a study of tumor and adjacent non-tumor tissue in lung cancer. Three rounds of nested PCR, following a modified ARM-PCR protocol, produced the TCRbeta library. TCRdb reanalysed the multiplex PCR reads using MiXCR and keeps one entry per CDR3 protein. The data show under 85,000 distinct CDR3 sequences, 76% seen once. The template was RNA from unsorted bulk tissue. More than 3 cm separated this lung sample from the edge of the tumor. Material for sequencing was distant non-tumor lung tissue. Receptor source: a man aged 70 or older with non-small cell lung cancer.

The sample holds many counts of this clonotype. This sequence joins TRBV7-8 and TRBJ2-5; tentative D call: TRBD1 (6 bases). The ends were cut back, 1 base at V and 4 bases at J, with 19 bases in the middle. Germline lookup yields CDR1 SGHVS and CDR2 FQNEAQ. The CDR3 length is 17 residues. The CDR3 spells CASSLGVGGHLLETQYF. The DNA of the CDR3 is TGTGCCAGCAGCTTAGGGGTAGGGGGACACCTCCTAGAGACCCAGTACTTC.

Remarks on this clonotype: One end of the junction fails to match germline, which may point to a read error. The chain employs TRBV6-6 and TRBJ2-1, with D possibly TRBD2 on 6 matching bases. This CDR3 contains 17 residues. Germline CDR1 is MNHNY and CDR2 is SVGAGI (reference sequence). The CDR3 loop is CSSSYNSGGRTNNVQFF. As DNA, the CDR3 is TGTTCCAGCAGTTACAATAGCGGAGGGCGTACCAACAATGTGCAGTTCTTC.

The rearrangement links TRBV29-1 to TRBJ1-1, with D unresolved. Germline V gene data show CDR1 as SQVTM and CDR2 as ANQGSEA. The CDR3 totals 12 residues. V was shortened by 8 bases and J by 7 bases, with 17 bases between the two germline ends. The CDR3: CSIVAERREAFF. As DNA, the CDR3 is TGCAGCATTGTGGCAGAGAGGCGTGAAGCTTTCTTT.

This clonotype was seen a handful of times. This sequence joins TRBV20-1 and TRBJ1-1; D is possibly TRBD1 (5 bases). The germline V and J ends were trimmed by 4 bases and 3 bases, with 12 bases remaining between them. Germline CDR1 reads DFQATT; CDR2 reads SNEGSKA (reference sequence). The CDR3 contains 13 residues. As DNA, the CDR3 is TGCAGTGCTAACAGGATAATTGACACTGAAGCTTTCTTT. This encodes CSANRIIDTEAFF.

This clonotype occurred once. This chain links TRBV11-3 with TRBJ1-5; D is undetermined. CDR3 length: 13 residues. The V end was cut by 0 bases, the J end by 6 bases, with 6 bases between. CDR1 SGHNT and CDR2 YENEEA come from the germline V gene. CDR3 protein: CASSLDVVQPQHF. The CDR3 DNA reads as TGTGCCAGCAGCTTAGATGTGGTTCAGCCCCAGCATTTT.

This clonotype was detected only once. One junction end disagrees with the germline gene, perhaps due to a read error. V gene TRBV12-3 or TRBV12-4 combines with J gene TRBJ1-2; D is possibly TRBD1 (6 bases). The CDR3 runs 14 residues. CDR3 nucleotides: TGTGTCAGCAGGCCGGGACATGTGAACTATGGCTACACCTTC. The encoded protein is CVSRPGHVNYGYTF.

With respect to this clonotype: A much more abundant neighbour one base away suggests this may be a read error. The rearrangement links TRBV7-9 to TRBJ2-7; the match to TRBD1 covers 10 bases. The trim removed 8 bases at V and 6 bases at J, leaving 10 bases unmatched. The CDR3 has 14 amino acids. Germline V gives CDR1 SEHNR, CDR2 FQNEAQ (reference sequence). The CDR3 spells CASPRDRGFGEQYF. In DNA form, the CDR3 reads TGTGCCAGCCCCCGGGACAGGGGATTTGGCGAGCAGTACTTC.

This clonotype appeared once. CDR3 sequence: CASRHTLADYNEQFF. The CDR3 coding sequence is TGCGCCAGCAGACACACACTAGCAGATTACAATGAGCAGTTCTTC. The chain is built from TRBV4-3 and TRBJ2-1, with D tentatively TRBD2 (6 bases). Looked up from germline, CDR1 is LGHNA and CDR2 is YSLEER. The V and J ends lost 6 bases and 4 bases respectively, with 16 bases between them. The CDR3 has 15 amino acids.

About this clonotype: Germline and junction disagree at one end, which may indicate a read error. The gene calls are TRBV28 and TRBJ2-5; D is perhaps TRBD2 (5 bases). The CDR3 totals 12 residues. In germline, CDR1 is MDHEN, CDR2 SYDVKM. The CDR3 is CVSDAEVETQYF. CDR3 nucleotides: TGTGTCAGCGATGCGGAGGTTGAGACCCAGTATTTC.

Concerning this clonotype itself: The junction departs from germline at one end; a sequencing error may be responsible. V and J are TRBV4-1 and TRBJ1-1, with a tentative D call TRBD1 (5 bases). Germline-derived CDR1 and CDR2 are MGHRA and YSYEKL. CDR3 size: 13 residues. The CDR3 DNA sequence: TGCGCCAGCAGCACCCAGGGTGACACTGAAGTTTTCTTT. Residues: CASSTQGDTEVFF.

Comments on this clonotype: A read error is likely, as this CDR3 ends without the conserved phenylalanine or tryptophan. The chain links TRBV6-1 to TRBJ2-7, with 8 bases fitting TRBD2. Germline-derived CDR1 and CDR2 are MNHNS and SASEGT. The CDR3 has 15 residues. Here the CDR3 reads CANSEAGGASYEQYL. CDR3 coding DNA: TGTGCCAACAGTGAGGCGGGGGGCGCATCCTACGAGCAGTACCTC.

Of note for this clonotype: A much larger clonotype is one base distant, so this may be a read error. The genes are TRBV20-1 and TRBJ1-1, with D perhaps TRBD1 (6 bases). Germline-derived CDR1 and CDR2 are DFQATT and SNEGSKA (reference sequence). The CDR3 is made up of 14 amino acids. The CDR3 nucleotides read TGCAGTGCTCCCAAACAGGGTCGGTACACTGACGCTTTCTTT. Translation gives CSAPKQGRYTDAFF.

To note about this clonotype: The CDR3 does not close with the conserved phenylalanine or tryptophan, likely indicating a read error. CDR3 residues: CASGLTAGSQSQHS. CDR3 nucleotides: TGTGCTAGTGGCCTTACGGCTGGCAGTCAGTCCCAGCATTCT. V gene TRBV12-5 combines with J gene TRBJ1-5, with D unresolved. The CDR3 totals 14 residues. Germline V lookup: CDR1 LGHNT, CDR2 FRNRAP.

A word on this clonotype: The junction and the germline gene differ at one end; a read error may be behind it. The CDR3 sequence: CASILTGLGLGDLSNTEVFF. The CDR3, as DNA: TGTGCCAGCATCTTGACAGGGTTGGGCCTTGGGGATTTATCGAACACTGAAGTTTTCTTT. The V and J genes are TRBV11-2 and TRBJ1-1, with 7 bases lining up with TRBD1. The V gene's germline CDR1 is SGHAT and CDR2 FQNNGV. There are 20 residues in the CDR3.

This clonotype appeared once. Here the CDR3 DNA reads TGTGCCAGTAGCACCGGGGTTGCAGATTACGAGCAGTACTTC. This translates into CASSTGVADYEQYF. The rearrangement joins TRBV11-1 to TRBJ2-7; possibly TRBD2 for D (5 bases). Trimming took off 9 bases at V and 4 bases at J, with 19 bases between the two ends. The CDR3 loop spans 14 amino acids. CDR1 and CDR2 from the germline V gene are SGHAT and FQDESV (reference sequence).

Note on this clonotype: Being one base from a much bigger clone, this may be a read error. The rearrangement links TRBV2 to TRBJ2-1; 9 bases match TRBD1. With 4 bases clipped from V and 3 bases from J, the junction kept 10 bases outside the gene matches. This CDR3 spans 17 amino acids. Per the germline V gene, CDR1 is SNHLY and CDR2 is FYNNEI. The CDR3 coding sequence is TGTGCCAGCAGTGCAGCGCGAACAGGGGGCATCTACAATGAGCAGTTCTTC. Its protein product is CASSAARTGGIYNEQFF.

In the case of this clonotype: One end of the junction fails to match germline, which may point to a read error. The chain employs TRBV11-2 and TRBJ2-2, with D possibly TRBD1 on 8 matching bases. The CDR3 extends over 17 amino acids. Germline V gene lookup returns CDR1 SGHAT and CDR2 FQNNGV. The CDR3 nucleotides read TGTGCCAGTAGCTTCTACAGGGGGGGTTGGAACACCGGGGAGCTGTTTTTT. It is translated as CASSFYRGGWNTGELFF.

This rearrangement joins TRBV12-3 or TRBV12-4 to TRBJ2-1; possible D gene TRBD2, 6 bases. The ends were cut back, 8 bases at V and 9 bases at J, with 17 bases in the middle. This CDR3 region has 13 residues. The CDR3: CASGQTSFVEQFF. As DNA, the CDR3 is TGTGCCAGCGGCCAAACTAGCTTCGTTGAGCAGTTCTTC.

This clonotype turned up a few times. Possible read error: a much larger clone is one base away. The chain is built from TRBV12-3 or TRBV12-4 and TRBJ2-2; D not resolved. This CDR3 has 14 amino acids. The CDR3 region is CASTLMLNTGELFF. The CDR3, as DNA: TGTGCCAGCACTTTAATGCTAAACACCGGGGAGCTGTTTTTT.

Comments on this clonotype: A much more abundant neighbour one base away suggests this may be a read error. The chain carries TRBV5-6 and TRBJ2-1, with D perhaps assigned TRBD1 or TRBD2 (5 bases each). This CDR3 contains 16 residues. V dropped 4 bases and J dropped 4 bases, with 18 bases sitting between them. Germline CDR1 reads SGHDT; CDR2 reads YYEEEE. CDR3 nucleotides: TGTGCCAGCAGCCGCGAGGGAAGGGGCGGGTACAATGAGCAGTTCTTC. It yields the protein CASSREGRGGYNEQFF.